The 6 T cell receptor beta chains in this list originate from one sample, sequenced in a study of human T cells and chemical hapten exposure. Stated time point: pre-sensitization, week 0. Described treatment: therapeutic diphenylcyclopropenone sensitization with weekly scalp DPC. A single record per CDR3 protein comes from TCRdb applying MiXCR to the RACE reads. The repertoire holds 250,000 or so distinct CDR3 sequences, about 9% seen once, with less than 3% in the top ten. The material was whole blood, obtained in connection with sensitization to the hapten diphenylcyclopropenone (DPC). These receptors originate from a woman in her thirties or forties with alopecia areata. Some clones in this sample may be carry-over from other donors' samples.

This clonotype was observed a few times. The V call is TRBV12-3 or TRBV12-4, the J call TRBJ1-5; 7 nucleotides align to TRBD1. The ends lost 5 bases at V and 7 bases at J; junction bases unmatched: 5. This CDR3 spans 13 amino acids. CDR3 protein: CASSRQGAQPQHF. As DNA, the CDR3 is TGTGCCAGCAGTAGACAGGGCGCCCAGCCCCAGCATTTT.

This clonotype came up a few times. The V and J genes are TRBV29-1 and TRBJ2-5, with D tentatively TRBD2 (5 bases). CDR3 length: 15 residues. Germline V gene data show CDR1 as SQVTM and CDR2 as ANQGSEA. The V gene lost 3 bases and the J gene lost 1 base, with 15 bases spanning the gap. The CDR3 spells CSVEVARGFQETQYF. CDR3 coding DNA: TGCAGCGTTGAGGTCGCAAGAGGGTTCCAAGAGACCCAGTACTTC. The variable domain in full, with the rest retrieved from reference TRBV29-1 and TRBJ2-5, is SAVISQKPSRDICQRGTSLTIQCQVDSQVTMMFWYRQQPGQSLTLIATANQGSEATYESGFVIDKFPISRPNLTFSTLTVSNMSPEDSSIYLCSVEVARGFQETQYFGPGTRLLVL.

This clonotype was counted between two and nine times. V gene TRBV7-2 combines with J gene TRBJ2-5, with 16 nucleotides matching TRBD2. V trimming: 5 bases; J trimming: 7 bases; junction bases outside the gene matches: 7. Germline V gene sequence: CDR1 SGHTA, CDR2 FQGNSA. The CDR3 loop spans 16 amino acids. CDR3 bases: TGTGCCAGCAGCCCGGGACTAGCGGGAGGGCCAGCGACCCAGTACTTC. It is translated as CASSPGLAGGPATQYF.

The chain has TRBV6-6 and TRBJ1-6; 7 bases map to TRBD1. Trimming cost V 1 base and J 6 bases; bases outside gene matches: 6. Germline V gene data show CDR1 as MNHNY and CDR2 as SVGAGI (reference sequence). This CDR3 contains 16 residues. The CDR3 loop is CASSYFSDRINSPLHF. Written as DNA, the CDR3 is TGTGCCAGCAGTTACTTTTCGGACAGGATTAATTCACCCCTCCACTTT.

J is TRBJ2-7 and V is TRBV20-1; D tentatively reads TRBD1 or TRBD2 (5 bases each). CDR1 and CDR2 from the germline V gene are DFQATT and SNEGSKA (reference sequence). With 3 bases removed from V and 6 bases from J, the gap between germline ends came to 27 bases. The CDR3 has 17 amino acids. The CDR3: CSASAPLLGKGPTEQYF. CDR3 bases: TGCAGTGCTAGTGCCCCCCTACTCGGGAAGGGGCCTACCGAGCAGTACTTC.

This clonotype showed up just a few times. The chain is built from TRBV9 and TRBJ2-5; D is unresolved. The germline V gene has CDR1 SGDLS and CDR2 YYNGEE. Trimming removed 4 bases from V and 3 bases from J, with 13 bases in between. This CDR3 region has 14 residues. This CDR3 reads CASSSVAGKETQYF. CDR3 in DNA: TGTGCCAGCAGCTCAGTTGCAGGAAAAGAGACCCAGTACTTC.